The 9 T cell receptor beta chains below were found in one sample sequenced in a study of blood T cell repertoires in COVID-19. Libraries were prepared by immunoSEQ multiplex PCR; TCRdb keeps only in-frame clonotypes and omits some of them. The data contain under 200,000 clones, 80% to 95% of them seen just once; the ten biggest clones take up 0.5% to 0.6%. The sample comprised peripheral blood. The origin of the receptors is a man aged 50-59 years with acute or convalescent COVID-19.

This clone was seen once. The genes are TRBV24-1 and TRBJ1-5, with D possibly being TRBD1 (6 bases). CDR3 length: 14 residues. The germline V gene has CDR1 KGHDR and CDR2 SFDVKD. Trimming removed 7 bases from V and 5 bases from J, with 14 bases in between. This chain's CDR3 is CATSEGGTDQPQHF. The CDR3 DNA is TGTGCCACCAGCGAGGGGGGGACGGATCAGCCCCAGCATTTT.

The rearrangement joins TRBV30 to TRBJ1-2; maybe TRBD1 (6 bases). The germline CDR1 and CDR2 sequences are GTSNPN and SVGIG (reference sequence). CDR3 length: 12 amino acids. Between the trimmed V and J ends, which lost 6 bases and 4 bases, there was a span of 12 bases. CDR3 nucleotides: TGTGCCTGTCCAGGGGACCGCTATGGCTACACCTTC. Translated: CACPGDRYGYTF.

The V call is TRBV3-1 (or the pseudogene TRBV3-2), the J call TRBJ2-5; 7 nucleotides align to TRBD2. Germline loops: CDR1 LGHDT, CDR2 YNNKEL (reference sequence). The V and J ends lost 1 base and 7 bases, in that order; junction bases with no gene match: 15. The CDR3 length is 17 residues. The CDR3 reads CASSQVYGGNPPGTQYF. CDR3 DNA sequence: TGTGCCAGCAGCCAAGTATACGGGGGGAATCCCCCAGGGACCCAGTACTTC.

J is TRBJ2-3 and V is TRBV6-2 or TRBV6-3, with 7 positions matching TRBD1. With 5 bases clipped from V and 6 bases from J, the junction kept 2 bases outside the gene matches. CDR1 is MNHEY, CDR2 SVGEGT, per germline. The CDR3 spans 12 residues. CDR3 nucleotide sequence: TGTGCCAGCAGTGGACAGGATGATACGCAGTATTTT. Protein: CASSGQDDTQYF.

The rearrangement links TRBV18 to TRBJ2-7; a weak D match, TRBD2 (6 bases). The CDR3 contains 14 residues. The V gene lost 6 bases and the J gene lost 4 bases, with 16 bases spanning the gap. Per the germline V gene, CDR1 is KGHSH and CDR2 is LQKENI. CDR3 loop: CASSPGGVGYEQYF. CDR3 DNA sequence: TGTGCCAGCTCCCCCGGGGGAGTCGGATACGAGCAGTACTTC. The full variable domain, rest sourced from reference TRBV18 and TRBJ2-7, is NAGVMQNPRHLVRRRGQEARLRCSPMKGHSHVYWYRQLPEEGLKFMVYLQKENIIDESGMPKERFSAEFPKEGPSILRIQQVVRGDSAAYFCASSPGGVGYEQYFGPGTRLTVT.

The CDR3 DNA reads as TGTGCCAGCTCACCCCTGAGACAGGGGTCGAGTAGCACCGGGGAGCTGTTTTTT. Translated, it gives CASSPLRQGSSSTGELFF. The chain has TRBV18 and TRBJ2-2; 8 positions agree with TRBD1. With V trimmed by 3 bases and J by 4 bases, 13 bases remained unmatched. Per germline, CDR1 KGHSH and CDR2 LQKENI. The CDR3 length is 18 residues.

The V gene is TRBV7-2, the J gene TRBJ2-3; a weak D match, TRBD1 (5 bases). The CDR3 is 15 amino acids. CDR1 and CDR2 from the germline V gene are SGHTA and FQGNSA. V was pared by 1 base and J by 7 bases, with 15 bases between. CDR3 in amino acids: CASSLGGGYLNTQYF. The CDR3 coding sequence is TGTGCCAGCAGCTTAGGGGGCGGTTATTTGAATACGCAGTATTTT.

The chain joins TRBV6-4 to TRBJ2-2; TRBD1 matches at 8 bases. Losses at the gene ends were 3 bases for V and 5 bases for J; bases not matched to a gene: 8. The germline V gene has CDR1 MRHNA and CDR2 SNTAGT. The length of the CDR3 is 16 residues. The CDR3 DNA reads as TGTGCCAGCAGTGAAACGGACAGGGTAAAGACCGGGGAGCTGTTTTTT. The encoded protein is CASSETDRVKTGELFF.

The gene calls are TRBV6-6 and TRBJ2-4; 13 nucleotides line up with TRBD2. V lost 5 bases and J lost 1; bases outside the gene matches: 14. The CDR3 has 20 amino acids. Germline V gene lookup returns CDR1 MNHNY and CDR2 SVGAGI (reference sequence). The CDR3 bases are TGTGCCAGCAGTCAAACCGGGACTAGCGGGAATCTTTTGGCCAAAAACATTCAGTACTTC. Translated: CASSQTGTSGNLLAKNIQYF.